This record concerns one TCR beta chain sequence. Its antigen is unknown. Nothing much larger sits one base from this clone, and base qualities are not available. Germline trimming amounts to 10 bases on V and 5 bases on J, with 7 as the count of junction bases outside the gene matches. There are 13 amino acids in the CDR3, from cysteine to phenylalanine inclusive. CDR3 DNA only is kept here, 39 bases in frame from base 1. For CDR1 and CDR2, the germline V gene lists ENHRY and SYGVKD. For TCRbeta CDR3 sequencing, genomic DNA was extracted from sorted cells using the QIAGEN DNeasy Blood and Tissue Kit. High-throughput TCRbeta CDR3 sequencing, which included PCR amplification with bias correction and internal controls, was done commercially through immunoSEQ. As for how the authors treated the data: A unique productive TCRbeta sequence was defined by the CDR3 nucleotide sequence when primers matched, and otherwise by the CDR3 amino acid sequence together with the Vbeta and Jbeta genes. To correct for sorting error, sequences found in more than one sorted population at a frequency ratio of 2:1 or less were discarded, and the remaining shared sequences were assigned to the population with the higher frequency. Sequences were defined as donor-reactive when expanded at least 5-fold in CFSE-low cells versus unstimulated cells and present at a frequency of at least 0.01% in CFSE-low cells. Repertoire divergence was quantified by Jensen-Shannon divergence using the top 100 TCRbeta sequences ranked by frequency. For any sample with multiple sequencing runs, sorting error was corrected in each run separately before the runs were pooled. TCRdb re-hosts the immuneACCESS table, in-frame sequences only. Its copies lack some clones; in the studies checked, an unresolved V gene accounts for under half of them, and the cause for the rest is not known. Clone size and the V and J calls come from that table; the DNA yielded D and trimming. For this sample the table gives about 94,000 clones, of which roughly 93% were detected only once. The ten largest clonotypes hold approximately 0.48% of the sample.

This sample is drawn from a study of Tregs in tolerant kidney transplant recipients (dated by TCRdb to between 2017 and 2020). About the study as a whole: Related donors were used in the transplants with nonmyeloablative bone marrow transplantation, and mixed chimerism was transient in the human trials. TCRbeta sequencing was used in the study to identify donor-specific regulatory T cells before combined kidney and bone marrow transplantation, and the identified cells were then tracked after transplant.

Overall results and qualifications from the work: Although technical replication error seemed to be minimal, the question of biological reproducibility was not addressed directly. Because the PCR primers were changed over time for some patients, nucleotide-level comparison could not be performed across the samples from those patients. Expanding Tregs with activated donor B cells appeared to identify the most biologically relevant and donor-specific TCRbeta repertoire. Because the study included only a small number of patients, the results must be confirmed in larger populations and under other immunosuppression protocols. In tolerant patients, the expansion of donor-specific Tregs was greater than global Treg expansion, suggesting that the expansion was antigen-driven rather than nonspecific.

What the time point label conveys for this sample: blood sample drawn before combined kidney and bone marrow transplant. Thawed PBMCs were FACS-sorted into unstimulated Tregs (CD4+CD25+CD127-), CD4+ non-Tregs (CD4+CD25-), CD4 cells and CD8 cells. The patients were a few recipients of combined kidney and bone marrow transplants from the ITN036ST trial, and samples were available only from these trial subjects. Healthy control blood was processed to PBMCs with a Ficoll density gradient and then cryopreserved, whereas patient PBMCs were collected both before and after transplant. Sequences were derived from CD4+ T cells from blood, sampled before the transplant. The sequence was collected from a human donor who received a combined kidney and bone marrow transplant. Recombination joined TRBV10-3 with TRBJ2-5, and 10 junctional nucleotides match TRBD2. For the CDR3, the sequence is CATMAAGGETQYF. Here is the DNA: TGTGCCACCATGGCAGCGGGAGGGGAGACCCAGTACTTC.